This T cell receptor (beta chain) was recovered during a study of T-cell reconstitution after alpha-beta-depleted transplantation in children. The V gene's germline CDR1 is DFQATT and CDR2 SNEGSKA (reference sequence). The J segment lost 7 bases and the V segment lost 4 bases, leaving 9 bases of the junction unmatched. CDR3 length equals 15 residues. The TCRbeta library was prepared with unique molecular identifiers. TCRdb reanalysed the PCR reads using MiXCR and keeps one entry per CDR3 protein. The sample includes 70,000 to 100,000 distinct CDR3 sequences, 12% of them seen just once. This clonotype was counted at least ten times.

The chain recombines TRBV20-1 with TRBJ2-2; TRBD1 agrees at 10 bases. This clonotype was obtained from a human donor who donated a stem cell graft to a child with inherited bone marrow failure. Sequenced material: PBMCs from the stem cell graft donor, taken from the stem cell graft. The CDR3 DNA is TGCAGTGCTATAGACCGACAGGGGGCTGGCGGGGAGCTGTTTTTT. Amino acid sequence: CSAIDRQGAGGELFF.